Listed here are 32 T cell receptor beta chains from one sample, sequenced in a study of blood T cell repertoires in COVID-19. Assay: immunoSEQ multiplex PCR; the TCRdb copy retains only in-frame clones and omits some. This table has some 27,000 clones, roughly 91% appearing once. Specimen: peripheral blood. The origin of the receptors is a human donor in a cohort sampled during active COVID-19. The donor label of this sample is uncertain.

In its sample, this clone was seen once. The DNA of the CDR3 is TGTGCCAGCAGACTCCAGGGGGCCTACTCCTACGAGCAGTACTTC. Its protein is CASRLQGAYSYEQYF. The chain uses TRBV6-5 and TRBJ2-7, with 8 bases lining up with TRBD1. The V and J ends lost 6 bases and 0 bases, in that order; junction bases with no gene match: 7. CDR3 length: 15 residues. From germline, CDR1 is MNHEY and CDR2 SVGAGI.

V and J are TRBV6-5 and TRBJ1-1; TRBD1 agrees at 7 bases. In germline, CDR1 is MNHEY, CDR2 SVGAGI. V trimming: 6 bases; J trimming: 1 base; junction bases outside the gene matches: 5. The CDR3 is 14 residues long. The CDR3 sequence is CASRVRQGNTEAFF. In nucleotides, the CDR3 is TGTGCCAGCAGAGTTAGACAGGGGAACACTGAAGCTTTCTTT.

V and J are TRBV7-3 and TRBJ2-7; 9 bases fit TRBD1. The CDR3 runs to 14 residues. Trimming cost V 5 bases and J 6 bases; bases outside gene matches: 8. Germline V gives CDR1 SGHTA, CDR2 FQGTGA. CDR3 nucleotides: TGTGCCAGCAGCCCCCCGGGACAGGGATCCGAGCAGTACTTC. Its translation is CASSPPGQGSEQYF.

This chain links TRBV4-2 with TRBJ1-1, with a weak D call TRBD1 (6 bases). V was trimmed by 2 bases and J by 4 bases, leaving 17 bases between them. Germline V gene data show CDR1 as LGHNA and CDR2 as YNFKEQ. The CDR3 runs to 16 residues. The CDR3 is CASSQLPSTGTTEAFF. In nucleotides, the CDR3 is TGTGCCAGCAGCCAACTCCCTTCTACAGGGACCACTGAAGCTTTCTTT.

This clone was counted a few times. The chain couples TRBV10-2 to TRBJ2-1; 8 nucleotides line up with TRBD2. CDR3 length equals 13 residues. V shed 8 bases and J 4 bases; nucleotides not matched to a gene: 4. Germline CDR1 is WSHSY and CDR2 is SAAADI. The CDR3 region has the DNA TGCGCCAGCGGAGCGGGGGCGTACAATGAGCAGTTCTTC. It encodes CASGAGAYNEQFF.

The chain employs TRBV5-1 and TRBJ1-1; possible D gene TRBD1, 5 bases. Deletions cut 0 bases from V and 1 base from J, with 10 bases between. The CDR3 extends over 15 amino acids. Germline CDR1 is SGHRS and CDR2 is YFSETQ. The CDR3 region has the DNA TGCGCCAGCAGCTTGGATGGCAGGGCGAACACTGAAGCTTTCTTT. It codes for CASSLDGRANTEAFF.

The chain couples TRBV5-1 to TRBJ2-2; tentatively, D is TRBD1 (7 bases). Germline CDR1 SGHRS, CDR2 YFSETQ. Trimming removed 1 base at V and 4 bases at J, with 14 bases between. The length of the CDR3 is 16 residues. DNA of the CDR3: TGCGCCAGCAGCTTGCAGGGCCAGGGGGGCACCGGGGAGCTGTTTTTT. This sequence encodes CASSLQGQGGTGELFF.

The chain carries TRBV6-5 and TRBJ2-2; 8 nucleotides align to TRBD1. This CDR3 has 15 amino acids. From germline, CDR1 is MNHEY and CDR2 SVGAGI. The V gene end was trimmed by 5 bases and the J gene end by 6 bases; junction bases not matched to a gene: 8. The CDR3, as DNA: TGTGCCAGCAGTCTTACTGGGACAGGCCCCGGGGAGCTGTTTTTT. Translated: CASSLTGTGPGELFF.

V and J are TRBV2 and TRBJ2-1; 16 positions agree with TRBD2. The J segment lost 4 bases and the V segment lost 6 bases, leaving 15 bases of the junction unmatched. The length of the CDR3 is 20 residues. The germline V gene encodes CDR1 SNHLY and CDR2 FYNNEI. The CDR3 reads CASSLPGLAGGLSSYNEQFF. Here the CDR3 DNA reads TGTGCCAGCAGCCTCCCGGGACTAGCGGGGGGGCTGAGCTCTTACAATGAGCAGTTCTTC.

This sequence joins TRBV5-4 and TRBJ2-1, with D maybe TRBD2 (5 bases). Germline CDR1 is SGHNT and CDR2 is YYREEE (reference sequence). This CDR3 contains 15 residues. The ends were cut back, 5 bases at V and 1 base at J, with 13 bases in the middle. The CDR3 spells CASSPDSGSYNEQFF. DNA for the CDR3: TGTGCCAGCAGTCCTGACTCGGGATCCTACAATGAGCAGTTCTTC.

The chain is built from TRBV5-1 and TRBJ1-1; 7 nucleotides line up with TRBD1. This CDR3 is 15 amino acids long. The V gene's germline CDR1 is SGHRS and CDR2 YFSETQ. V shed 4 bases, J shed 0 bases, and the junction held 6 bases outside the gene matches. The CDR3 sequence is CASSRTGALNTEAFF. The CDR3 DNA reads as TGCGCCAGCAGCCGAACAGGGGCCCTGAACACTGAAGCTTTCTTT.

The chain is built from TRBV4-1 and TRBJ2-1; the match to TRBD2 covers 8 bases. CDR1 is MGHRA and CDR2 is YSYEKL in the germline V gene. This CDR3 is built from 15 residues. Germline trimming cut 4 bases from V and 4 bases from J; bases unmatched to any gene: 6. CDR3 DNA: TGCGCCAGCAGCCCATCCGGGGGGGCTTACAATGAGCAGTTCTTC. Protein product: CASSPSGGAYNEQFF.

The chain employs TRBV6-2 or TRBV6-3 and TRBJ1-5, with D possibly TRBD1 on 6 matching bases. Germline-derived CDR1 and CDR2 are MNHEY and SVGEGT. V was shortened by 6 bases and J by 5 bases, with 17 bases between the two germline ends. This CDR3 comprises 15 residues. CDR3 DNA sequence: TGTGCCAGCAGCCACCCTACAGGGTACTATCAGCCCCAGCATTTT. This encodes CASSHPTGYYQPQHF.

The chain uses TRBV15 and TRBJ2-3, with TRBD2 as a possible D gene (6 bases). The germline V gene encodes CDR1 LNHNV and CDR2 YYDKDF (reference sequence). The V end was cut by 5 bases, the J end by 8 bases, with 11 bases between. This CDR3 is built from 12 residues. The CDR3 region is CATSGGTATQYF. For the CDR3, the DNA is TGTGCCACCAGCGGCGGGACTGCTACGCAGTATTTT.

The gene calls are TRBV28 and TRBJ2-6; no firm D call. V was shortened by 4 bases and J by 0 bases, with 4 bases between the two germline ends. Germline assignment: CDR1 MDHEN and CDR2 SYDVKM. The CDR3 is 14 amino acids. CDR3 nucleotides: TGTGCCAGCAGTTCACTCTCTGGGGCCAACGTCCTGACTTTC. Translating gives CASSSLSGANVLTF.

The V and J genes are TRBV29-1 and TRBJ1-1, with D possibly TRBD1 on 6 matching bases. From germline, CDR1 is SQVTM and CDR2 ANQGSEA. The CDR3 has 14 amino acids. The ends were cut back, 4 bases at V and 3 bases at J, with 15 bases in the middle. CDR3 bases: TGCAGCGTTGCCAGGGACATAGGGGACACTGAAGCTTTCTTT. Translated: CSVARDIGDTEAFF.

This chain's CDR3 is CASRRGQGSGYTF. For the CDR3, the DNA is TGTGCCAGCAGACGGGGACAGGGCTCTGGCTACACCTTC. This sequence joins TRBV7-9 and TRBJ1-2; 9 bases are a match to TRBD1. This CDR3 has 13 amino acids. V shed 6 bases, J shed 7 bases, and the junction held 6 bases outside the gene matches. Germline CDR1 reads SEHNR; CDR2 reads FQNEAQ (reference sequence).

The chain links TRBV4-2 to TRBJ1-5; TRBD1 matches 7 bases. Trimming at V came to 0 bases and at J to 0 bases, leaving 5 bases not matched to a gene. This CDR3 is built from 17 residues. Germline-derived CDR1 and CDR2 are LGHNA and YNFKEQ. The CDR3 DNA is TGTGCCAGCAGCCAAGACGGGACAGTAAATAGCAATCAGCCCCAGCATTTT. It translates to CASSQDGTVNSNQPQHF.

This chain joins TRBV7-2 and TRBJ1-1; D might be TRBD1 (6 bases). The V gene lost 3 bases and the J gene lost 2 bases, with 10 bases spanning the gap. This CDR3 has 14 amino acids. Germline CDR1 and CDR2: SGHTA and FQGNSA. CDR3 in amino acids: CASSLTGVNTEAFF. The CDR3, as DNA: TGTGCCAGCAGCTTGACAGGCGTTAACACTGAAGCTTTCTTT.

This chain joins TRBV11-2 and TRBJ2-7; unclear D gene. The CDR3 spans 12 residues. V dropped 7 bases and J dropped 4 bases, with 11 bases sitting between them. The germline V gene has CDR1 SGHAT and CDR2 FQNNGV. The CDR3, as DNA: TGTGCCAGCACCAACCTGAGGTACGAGCAGTACTTC. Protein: CASTNLRYEQYF.

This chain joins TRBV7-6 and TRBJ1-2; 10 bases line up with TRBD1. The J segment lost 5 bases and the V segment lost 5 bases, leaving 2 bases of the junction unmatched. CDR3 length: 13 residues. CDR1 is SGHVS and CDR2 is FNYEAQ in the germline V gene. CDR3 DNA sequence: TGTGCCAGCAGCCAGGGACAGGGGTATGGCTACACCTTC. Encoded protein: CASSQGQGYGYTF.

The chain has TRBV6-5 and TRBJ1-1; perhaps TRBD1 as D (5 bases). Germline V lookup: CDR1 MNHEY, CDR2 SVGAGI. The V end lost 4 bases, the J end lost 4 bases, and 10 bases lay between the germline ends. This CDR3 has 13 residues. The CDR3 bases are TGTGCCAGCAGTTCCAGGGTTCCCACTGAAGCTTTCTTT. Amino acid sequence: CASSSRVPTEAFF.

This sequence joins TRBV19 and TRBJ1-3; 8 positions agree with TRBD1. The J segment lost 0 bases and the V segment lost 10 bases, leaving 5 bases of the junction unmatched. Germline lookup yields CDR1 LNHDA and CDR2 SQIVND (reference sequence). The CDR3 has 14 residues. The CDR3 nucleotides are TGTGCCACCGAGGACAGGGCCTCTGGAAACACCATATATTTT. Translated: CATEDRASGNTIYF.

CDR3 loop: CASSAGGNTDTQYF. In DNA form, the CDR3 reads TGTGCCAGCTCCGCGGGGGGGAACACAGATACGCAGTATTTT. V is TRBV6-5 and J is TRBJ2-3; 9 bases map to TRBD2. The V gene end was trimmed by 8 bases and the J gene end by 2 bases; junction bases not matched to a gene: 5. Germline-derived CDR1 and CDR2 are MNHEY and SVGAGI. The CDR3 has 14 amino acids.

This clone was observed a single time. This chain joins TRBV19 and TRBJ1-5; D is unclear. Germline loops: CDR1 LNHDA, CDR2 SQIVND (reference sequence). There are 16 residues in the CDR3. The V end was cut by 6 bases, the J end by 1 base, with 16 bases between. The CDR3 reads CASRRAPLVSNQPQHF. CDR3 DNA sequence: TGTGCCAGTAGGAGGGCACCCCTAGTCAGCAATCAGCCCCAGCATTTT.

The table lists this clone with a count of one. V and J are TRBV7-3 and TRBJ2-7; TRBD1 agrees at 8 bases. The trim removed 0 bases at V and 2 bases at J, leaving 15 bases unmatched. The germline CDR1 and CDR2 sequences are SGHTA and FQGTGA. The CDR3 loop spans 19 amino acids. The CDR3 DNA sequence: TGTGCCAGCAGCTTAACCCCCACCCCCGGACAGGGATATACCTACGAGCAGTACTTC. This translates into CASSLTPTPGQGYTYEQYF.

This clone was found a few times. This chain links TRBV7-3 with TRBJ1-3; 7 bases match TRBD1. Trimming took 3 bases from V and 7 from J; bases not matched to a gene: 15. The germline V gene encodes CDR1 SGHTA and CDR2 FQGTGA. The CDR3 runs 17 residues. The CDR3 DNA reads TGTGCCAGCAGCTTCCTCCGCCGGGACAGAGCCGGGAACACCATATATTTT. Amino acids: CASSFLRRDRAGNTIYF. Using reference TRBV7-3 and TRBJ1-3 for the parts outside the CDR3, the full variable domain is GAGVSQTPSNKVTEKGKYVELRCDPISGHTALYWYRQSLGQGPEFLIYFQGTGAADDSGLPNDRFFAVRPEGSVSTLKIQRTERGDSAVYLCASSFLRRDRAGNTIYFGEGSWLTVV.

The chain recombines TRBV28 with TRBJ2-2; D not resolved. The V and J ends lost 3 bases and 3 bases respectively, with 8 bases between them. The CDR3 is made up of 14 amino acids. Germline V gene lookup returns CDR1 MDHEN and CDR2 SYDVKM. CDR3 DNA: TGTGCCAGCAGTTTCAGGCTGGACACCGGGGAGCTGTTTTTT. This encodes CASSFRLDTGELFF.

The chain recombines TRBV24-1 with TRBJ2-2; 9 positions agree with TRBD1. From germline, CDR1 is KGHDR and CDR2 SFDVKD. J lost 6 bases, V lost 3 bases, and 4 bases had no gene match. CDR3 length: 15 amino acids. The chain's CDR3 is CATSDPRQGAGELFF. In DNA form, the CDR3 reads TGTGCCACCAGTGATCCCCGACAGGGGGCCGGGGAGCTGTTTTTT.

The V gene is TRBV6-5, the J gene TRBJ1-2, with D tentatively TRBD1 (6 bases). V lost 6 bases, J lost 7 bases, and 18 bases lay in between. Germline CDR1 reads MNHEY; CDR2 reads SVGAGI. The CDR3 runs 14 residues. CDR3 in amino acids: CASRSAGASFGYTF. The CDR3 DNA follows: TGTGCCAGCAGGAGCGCAGGGGCGTCCTTTGGCTACACCTTC.

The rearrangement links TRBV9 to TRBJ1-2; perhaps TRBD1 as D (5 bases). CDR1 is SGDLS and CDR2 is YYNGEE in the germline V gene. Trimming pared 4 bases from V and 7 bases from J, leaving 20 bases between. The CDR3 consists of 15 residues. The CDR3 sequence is CASSLLDSYGGGYTF. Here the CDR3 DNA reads TGTGCCAGCAGCCTTCTTGACTCCTACGGGGGTGGCTACACCTTC.

This chain's CDR3 is CASSQGTTAGGFYEQYF. CDR3 DNA: TGCGCCAGCAGCCAAGGCACTACGGCGGGGGGATTCTACGAGCAGTACTTC. The chain is built from TRBV4-3 and TRBJ2-7; 8 bases agree with TRBD2. CDR3 length: 17 amino acids. Germline loops: CDR1 LGHNA, CDR2 YSLEER. Unmatched junction bases numbered 11, after V lost 1 base and J lost 3 bases.